This T cell receptor (beta chain) was sequenced during a study of blood T cell repertoires in COVID-19. Study context: Researchers got acute and convalescent COVID-19 samples from the United States, Italy and Spain. The cDNA or gDNA used as material had been derived from T cells, B-cell-depleted T cells, or PBMCs.

The V end lost 5 bases, the J end lost 1 base, and 5 bases lay between the germline ends. This CDR3 has 13 amino acids. Note on this clone: The same CDR3 arises from other DNA sequences in this sample as well.

In the study's own analysis: Reference gene primer amplification gave nucleated cell count estimates. The data were produced by immunoSEQ multiplex PCR, yet TCRdb's version contains in-frame clones alone and is incomplete. The V and J calls and the clone size are those of that table, but D and trimming were determined from the DNA. This table holds hundreds of thousands of clones, approximately 81% found once. This sequence was found in an elderly woman with active or convalescent COVID-19. The specimen was peripheral blood. The chain combines TRBV12-3 or TRBV12-4 with TRBJ2-2; no reliable D call. The chain's CDR3 is CASSPQNTGELFF. CDR3 DNA sequence: TGTGCCAGCAGTCCACAGAACACCGGGGAGCTGTTTTTT.